The T cell receptor (beta chain) described here comes from a study of blood T cell repertoires in COVID-19. Whole-study context: Italy, Spain and the United States were the sources of the convalescent and acute COVID-19 samples.

The germline CDR1 and CDR2 sequences are SGDLS and YYNGEE. J lost 2 bases, V lost 5 bases, and 2 bases had no gene match. This CDR3 spans 14 amino acids. The authors' processing: Estimated nucleated cell counts came from reference gene primer amplification. Sequencing was performed with immunoSEQ multiplex PCR; in TCRdb, only in-frame clones are kept and a portion is missing. That table is the source of V, J and clone size, and D and trimming were worked out from the DNA. The sample lists around 240,000 clones, roughly four fifths seen once, with 7.4% in the top ten. The sample taken for sequencing was peripheral blood. This chain joins TRBV9 and TRBJ2-3, with 10 nucleotides matching TRBD2. The receptor was derived from a woman between 50 and 59 years old with acute or convalescent COVID-19. The chain's CDR3 is CASRTSGPTDTQYF. CDR3 DNA: TGTGCCAGCAGGACTAGCGGGCCCACAGATACGCAGTATTTT.